This is a list of T cell receptor beta chains from one sample in a study of T cell clonotyping in hematopoietic cell transplantation. Using immunoSEQ multiplex PCR, the repertoire was profiled, and TCRdb retains in-frame clones only, with some absent. The profile covers 25,000 to 35,000 clones, with 90% to 95% appearing a single time and 2% to 2.5% taken by the ten largest. The material was peripheral blood mononuclear cells, obtained before stem cell transplant. All receptors come from a man aged 45 to 65 with acute myeloid leukemia. Some clones in this sample may be carry-over from other donors' samples. Both conserved end residues are part of each CDR3. The order of the fields is CDR3 length, clone size, D gene, J gene, V gene, CDR3 protein, CDR3 DNA. D genes are given only for firm matches. Rows may omit the clone size; those that give it use once, few, many or a size class.

>16|-|-|TRBJ1-1|TRBV4-1
CASSHTQARTFTEAFF
TGCGCCAGCAGCCACACGCAGGCCCGTACCTTCACTGAAGCTTTCTTT
>15|-|TRBD1|TRBJ1-1|TRBV18
CASSPRTGGHTEAFF
TGTGCCAGCTCACCCCGGACAGGGGGCCACACTGAAGCTTTCTTT
>13|-|TRBD1|TRBJ1-1|TRBV5-8
CASSSRQGIGAFF
TGTGCCAGCAGCTCAAGACAGGGGATCGGGGCTTTCTTT
>14|-|-|TRBJ2-7|TRBV28
CASSGGGRAYEQYF
TGTGCCAGCAGTGGTGGGGGCAGGGCCTACGAGCAGTACTTC
>15|-|-|TRBJ1-1|TRBV30
CAWSGERLRGAEAFF
TGTGCCTGGAGTGGGGAAAGGCTACGCGGGGCTGAAGCTTTCTTT
>16|-|TRBD2|TRBJ2-5|TRBV9
CASSVGVGGYQETQYF
TGTGCCAGCAGCGTAGGGGTCGGGGGGTACCAAGAGACCCAGTACTTC
>13|-|-|TRBJ1-2|TRBV18
CASSPGGVDGYTF
TGTGCCAGCTCACCCGGGGGTGTCGACGGCTACACCTTC
>14|-|-|TRBJ1-2|TRBV28
CASSLWQANYGYTF
TGTGCCAGCAGTTTATGGCAGGCGAACTATGGCTACACCTTC
>14|-|-|TRBJ1-2|TRBV27
CASSLSSGDYGYTF
TGTGCCAGCAGTTTATCGTCAGGAGACTATGGCTACACCTTC
>13|once|-|TRBJ2-2|TRBV4-3
CASSQVDTGELFF
TGCGCCAGCAGCCAAGTAGACACCGGGGAGCTGTTTTTT
>13|-|-|TRBJ1-2|TRBV18
CASSAGQGYGYTF
TGTGCCAGCTCCGCGGGGCAAGGCTATGGCTACACCTTC
>14|-|TRBD1|TRBJ1-2|TRBV2
CASSGTGGMNGYTF
TGTGCCAGCAGTGGGACAGGGGGCATGAATGGCTACACCTTC
>14|-|-|TRBJ2-7|TRBV11-2
CASSPGNPVYEQYF
TGTGCCAGCAGCCCGGGCAATCCCGTCTACGAGCAGTACTTC
>15|-|-|TRBJ2-7|TRBV2
CASSELSGSTYEQYF
TGTGCCAGCAGTGAATTGTCAGGGAGTACCTACGAGCAGTACTTC
>13|-|-|TRBJ2-5|TRBV19
CASSIAGVETQYF
TGTGCCAGTAGTATCGCTGGGGTGGAGACCCAGTACTTC
>16|-|TRBD1|TRBJ2-3|TRBV7-2
CASSSQTGRLTDTQYF
TGTGCCAGCAGCTCTCAGACAGGGCGCCTCACAGATACGCAGTATTTT
>16|-|-|TRBJ2-7|TRBV10-3
CAISAGVTGPTYEQYF
TGTGCCATCAGTGCGGGAGTGACAGGGCCGACATACGAGCAGTACTTC
>14|-|TRBD1|TRBJ2-7|TRBV7-2
CASSLETGPFEQYF
TGTGCCAGCAGCTTAGAGACAGGGCCCTTTGAGCAGTACTTC
>15|-|TRBD1|TRBJ1-1|TRBV18
CASSLQIGQGSEAFF
TGTGCCAGCTCACTACAAATAGGACAGGGTTCTGAAGCTTTCTTT
>13|-|-|TRBJ2-7|TRBV10-3
CAIRDSPVYEQYF
TGTGCCATCAGGGACAGTCCAGTTTACGAGCAGTACTTC
>14|-|-|TRBJ2-5|TRBV21-1
CASSKVGDQETQYF
TGTGCCAGCAGCAAAGTTGGGGACCAAGAGACCCAGTACTTC
>15|-|TRBD1|TRBJ1-2|TRBV7-9
CASSTAGQGIYGYTF
TGTGCCAGCAGCACTGCAGGACAGGGGATCTATGGCTACACCTTC
>13|-|-|TRBJ2-7|TRBV7-3
CASSFNPGYEQYF
TGTGCCAGCAGCTTTAATCCAGGTTACGAGCAGTACTTC
>15|-|-|TRBJ2-1|TRBV14
CASSQVFAGNNEQFF
TGTGCCAGCAGCCAAGTTTTTGCGGGAAACAATGAGCAGTTCTTC
>14|-|-|TRBJ2-7|TRBV19
CASRQQGSLYEQYF
TGTGCCAGTAGACAACAGGGATCTCTCTACGAGCAGTACTTC
>14|-|-|TRBJ2-7|TRBV5-1
CASSSDTSRNEQYF
TGCGCCAGCAGCTCCGACACCTCTCGGAACGAGCAGTACTTC
>14|-|TRBD1|TRBJ1-4|TRBV29-1
CSVRNRDRGGKLFF
TGCAGCGTGCGAAACCGGGACAGGGGAGGAAAACTGTTTTTT
>14|-|-|TRBJ1-2|TRBV7-2
CASSPDRPNYGYTF
TGTGCCAGCAGCCCAGACAGGCCTAACTATGGCTACACCTTC
>13|-|-|TRBJ2-2|TRBV30
CAWSRQNTGELFF
TGTGCCTGGAGTCGGCAGAACACCGGGGAGCTGTTTTTT
>14|-|-|TRBJ2-1|TRBV29-1
CSVTRGRAYNEQFF
TGCAGCGTTACCCGGGGGCGGGCCTACAATGAGCAGTTCTTC
>13|-|-|TRBJ2-1|TRBV30
CAWKDRSYNEQFF
TGTGCCTGGAAGGACAGATCATACAATGAGCAGTTCTTC
>17|-|TRBD2|TRBJ2-2|TRBV7-8
CASSYSGGRANTGELFF
TGTGCCAGCAGTTATAGCGGGGGCAGAGCGAACACCGGGGAGCTGTTTTTT
>17|-|-|TRBJ2-7|TRBV11-2
CASSSLSDGTALYEQYF
TGTGCCAGCAGCTCACTCTCCGACGGGACCGCCCTGTACGAGCAGTACTTC